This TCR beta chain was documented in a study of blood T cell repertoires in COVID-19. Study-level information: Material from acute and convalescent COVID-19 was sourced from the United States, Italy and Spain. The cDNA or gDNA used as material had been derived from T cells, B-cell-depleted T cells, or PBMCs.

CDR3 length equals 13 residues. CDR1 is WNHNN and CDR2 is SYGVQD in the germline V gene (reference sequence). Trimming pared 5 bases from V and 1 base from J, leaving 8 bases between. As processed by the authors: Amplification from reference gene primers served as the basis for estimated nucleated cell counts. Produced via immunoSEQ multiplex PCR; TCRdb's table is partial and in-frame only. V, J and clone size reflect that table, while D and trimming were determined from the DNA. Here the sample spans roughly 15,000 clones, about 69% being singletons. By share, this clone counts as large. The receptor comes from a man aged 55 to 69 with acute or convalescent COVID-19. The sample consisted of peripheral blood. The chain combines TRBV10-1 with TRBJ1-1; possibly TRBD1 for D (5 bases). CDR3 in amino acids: CASSRGSNTEAFF. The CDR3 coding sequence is TGCGCCAGCAGTAGGGGTTCGAACACTGAAGCTTTCTTT.